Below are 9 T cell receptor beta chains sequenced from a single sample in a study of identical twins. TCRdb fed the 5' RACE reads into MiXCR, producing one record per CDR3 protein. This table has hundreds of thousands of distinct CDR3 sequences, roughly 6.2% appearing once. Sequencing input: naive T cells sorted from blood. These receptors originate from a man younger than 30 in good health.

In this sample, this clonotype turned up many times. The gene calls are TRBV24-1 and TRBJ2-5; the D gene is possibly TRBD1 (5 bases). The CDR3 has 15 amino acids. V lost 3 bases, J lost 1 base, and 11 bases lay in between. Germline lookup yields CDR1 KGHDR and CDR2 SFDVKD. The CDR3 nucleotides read TGTGCCACCAGTGATATTGACAGAAGCCAAGAGACCCAGTACTTC. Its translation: CATSDIDRSQETQYF.

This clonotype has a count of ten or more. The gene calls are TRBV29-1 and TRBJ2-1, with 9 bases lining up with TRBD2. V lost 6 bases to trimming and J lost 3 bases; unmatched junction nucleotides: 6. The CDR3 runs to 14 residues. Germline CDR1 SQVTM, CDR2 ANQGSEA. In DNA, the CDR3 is TGCAGCGTCCAATCTAGCGGGGACTACAATGAGCAGTTCTTC. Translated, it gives CSVQSSGDYNEQFF.

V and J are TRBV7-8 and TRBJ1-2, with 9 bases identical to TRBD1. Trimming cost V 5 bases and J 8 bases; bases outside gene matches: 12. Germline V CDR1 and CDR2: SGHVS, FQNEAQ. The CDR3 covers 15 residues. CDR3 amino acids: CASSQGDRGIKGYTF. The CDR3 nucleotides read TGTGCCAGCAGCCAAGGAGACAGGGGGATTAAAGGCTACACCTTC.

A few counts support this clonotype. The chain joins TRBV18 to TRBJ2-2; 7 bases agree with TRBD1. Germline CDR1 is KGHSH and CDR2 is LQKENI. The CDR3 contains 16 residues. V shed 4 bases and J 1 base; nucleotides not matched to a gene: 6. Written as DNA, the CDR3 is TGTGCCAGCTCACGCAGGGACAGTGAGAACACCGGGGAGCTGTTTTTT. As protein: CASSRRDSENTGELFF. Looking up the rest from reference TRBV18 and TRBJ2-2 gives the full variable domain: NAGVMQNPRHLVRRRGQEARLRCSPMKGHSHVYWYRQLPEEGLKFMVYLQKENIIDESGMPKERFSAEFPKEGPSILRIQQVVRGDSAAYFCASSRRDSENTGELFFGEGSRLTVL.

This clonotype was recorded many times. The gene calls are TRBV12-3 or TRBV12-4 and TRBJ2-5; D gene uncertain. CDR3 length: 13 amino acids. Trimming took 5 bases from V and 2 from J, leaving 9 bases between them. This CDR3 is CASSPWTQETQYF. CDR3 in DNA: TGTGCCAGCAGTCCCTGGACGCAAGAGACCCAGTACTTC.

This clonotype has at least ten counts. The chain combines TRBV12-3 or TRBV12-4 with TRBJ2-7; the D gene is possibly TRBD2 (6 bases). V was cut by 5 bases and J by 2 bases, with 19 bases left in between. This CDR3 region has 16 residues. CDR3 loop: CASSESGDVTTYEQYF. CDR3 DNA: TGTGCCAGCAGTGAGTCGGGGGACGTTACTACCTACGAGCAGTACTTC.

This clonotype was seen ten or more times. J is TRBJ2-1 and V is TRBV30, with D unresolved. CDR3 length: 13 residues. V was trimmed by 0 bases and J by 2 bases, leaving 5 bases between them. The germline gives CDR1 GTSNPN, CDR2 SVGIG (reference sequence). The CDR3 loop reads CAWSVQTYNEQFF. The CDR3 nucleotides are TGTGCCTGGAGTGTACAGACCTACAATGAGCAGTTCTTC.

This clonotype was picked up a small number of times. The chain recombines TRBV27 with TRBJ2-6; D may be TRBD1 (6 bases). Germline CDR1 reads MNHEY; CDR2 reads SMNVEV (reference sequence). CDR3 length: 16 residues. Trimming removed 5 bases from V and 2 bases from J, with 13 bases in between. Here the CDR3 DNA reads TGTGCCAGCAGTGCATACAGGGCTCCTGGGGCCAACGTCCTGACTTTC. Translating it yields CASSAYRAPGANVLTF.

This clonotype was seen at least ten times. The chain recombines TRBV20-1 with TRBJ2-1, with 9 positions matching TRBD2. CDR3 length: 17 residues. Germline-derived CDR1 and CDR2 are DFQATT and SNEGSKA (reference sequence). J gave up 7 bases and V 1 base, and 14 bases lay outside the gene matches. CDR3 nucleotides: TGCAGTGCTAGAGCCACACGGCGGGAGGGCCTAAGGAATGAGCAGTTCTTC. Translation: CSARATRREGLRNEQFF.